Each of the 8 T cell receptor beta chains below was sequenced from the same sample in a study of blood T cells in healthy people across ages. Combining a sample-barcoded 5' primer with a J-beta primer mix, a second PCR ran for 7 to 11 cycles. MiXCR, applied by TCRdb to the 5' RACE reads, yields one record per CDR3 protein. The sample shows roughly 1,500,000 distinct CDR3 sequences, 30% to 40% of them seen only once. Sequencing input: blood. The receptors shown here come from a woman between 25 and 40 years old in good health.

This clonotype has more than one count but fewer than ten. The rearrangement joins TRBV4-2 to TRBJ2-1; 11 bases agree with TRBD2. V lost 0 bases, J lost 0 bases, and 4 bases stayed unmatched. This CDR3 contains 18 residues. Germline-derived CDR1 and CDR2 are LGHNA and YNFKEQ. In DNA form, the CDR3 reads TGTGCCAGCAGCCAAGATAAACTAGCGGGGGACTCCTACAATGAGCAGTTCTTC. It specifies CASSQDKLAGDSYNEQFF.

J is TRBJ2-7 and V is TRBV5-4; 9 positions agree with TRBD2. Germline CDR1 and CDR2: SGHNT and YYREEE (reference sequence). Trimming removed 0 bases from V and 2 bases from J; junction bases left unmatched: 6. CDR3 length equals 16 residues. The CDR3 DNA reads TGTGCCAGCAGCTTGGCCGGAGCTAGCGGGGCCTACGAGCAGTACTTC. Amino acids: CASSLAGASGAYEQYF. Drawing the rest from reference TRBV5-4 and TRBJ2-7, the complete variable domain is ETGVTQSPTHLIKTRGQQVTLRCSSQSGHNTVSWYQQALGQGPQFIFQYYREEENGRGNFPPRFSGLQFPNYSSELNVNALELDDSALYLCASSLAGASGAYEQYFGPGTRLTVT.

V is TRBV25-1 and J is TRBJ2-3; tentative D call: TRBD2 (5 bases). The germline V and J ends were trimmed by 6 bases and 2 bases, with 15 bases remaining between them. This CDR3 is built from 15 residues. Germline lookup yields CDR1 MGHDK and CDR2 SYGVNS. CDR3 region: CASSEGQQYTDTQYF. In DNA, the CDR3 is TGTGCCAGCAGCGAGGGTCAACAATACACAGATACGCAGTATTTT.

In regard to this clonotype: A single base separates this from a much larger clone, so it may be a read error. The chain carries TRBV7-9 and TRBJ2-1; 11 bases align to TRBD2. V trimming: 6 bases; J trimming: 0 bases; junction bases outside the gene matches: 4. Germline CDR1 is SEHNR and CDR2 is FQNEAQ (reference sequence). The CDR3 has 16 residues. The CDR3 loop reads CASSYSGGASYNEQFF. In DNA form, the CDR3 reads TGTGCCAGCAGTTATAGCGGGGGGGCCTCCTACAATGAGCAGTTCTTC.

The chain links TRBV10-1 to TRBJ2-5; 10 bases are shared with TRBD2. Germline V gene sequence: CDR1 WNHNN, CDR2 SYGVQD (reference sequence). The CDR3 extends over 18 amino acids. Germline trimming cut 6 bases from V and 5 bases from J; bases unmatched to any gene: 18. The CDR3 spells CASSQGISSSGGRETQYF. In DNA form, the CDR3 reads TGCGCCAGCAGCCAAGGGATCTCGAGTAGCGGGGGGAGGGAGACCCAGTACTTC.

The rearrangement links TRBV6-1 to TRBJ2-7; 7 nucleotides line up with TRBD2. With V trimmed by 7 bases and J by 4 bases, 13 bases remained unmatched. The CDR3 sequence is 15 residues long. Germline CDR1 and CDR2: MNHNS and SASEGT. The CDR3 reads CASTRGGDSQYEQYF. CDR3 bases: TGTGCCAGCACTAGGGGAGGGGATAGTCAGTACGAGCAGTACTTC.

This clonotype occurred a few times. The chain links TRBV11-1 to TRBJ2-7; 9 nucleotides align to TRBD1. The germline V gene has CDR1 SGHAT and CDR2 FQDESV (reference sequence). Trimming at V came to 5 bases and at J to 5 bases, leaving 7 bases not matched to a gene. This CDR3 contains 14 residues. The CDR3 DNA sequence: TGTGCCAGCAGCACCGGGACAGGGTTCAACGAGCAGTACTTC. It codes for CASSTGTGFNEQYF.

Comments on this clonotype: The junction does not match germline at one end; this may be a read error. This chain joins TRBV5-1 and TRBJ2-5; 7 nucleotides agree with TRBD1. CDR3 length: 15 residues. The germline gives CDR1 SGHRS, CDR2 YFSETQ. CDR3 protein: CAGSSVGTAWGEQYF. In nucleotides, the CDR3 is TGCGCCGGCAGCTCCGTGGGGACAGCTTGGGGTGAGCAGTACTTC.